The 13 T cell receptor beta chains reported below all come from one sample, sequenced in a study of blood T cell repertoires in COVID-19. TCRdb's table, derived via immunoSEQ multiplex PCR, lists solely in-frame clones and lacks some. This sample has about 250,000 clones, with 70% to 90% found just once. Sample: peripheral blood. The receptors shown here come from a man aged 18 to 30 with active or convalescent COVID-19.

This sequence joins TRBV15 and TRBJ2-7, with D maybe TRBD1 (5 bases). The CDR3 loop spans 14 amino acids. Germline V gene data show CDR1 as LNHNV and CDR2 as YYDKDF (reference sequence). V shed 3 bases and J shed 6 bases, with 15 bases lying between them. The CDR3 sequence is CATSRDKLSTEQYF. The CDR3 DNA reads as TGTGCCACCAGCAGGGACAAATTATCTACCGAGCAGTACTTC.

The chain couples TRBV6-1 to TRBJ2-7; 11 bases are shared with TRBD1. J gave up 4 bases and V 2 bases, and 10 bases lay outside the gene matches. The CDR3 consists of 17 residues. Germline loops: CDR1 MNHNS, CDR2 SASEGT. Written as DNA, the CDR3 is TGTGCCAGCAGTGAAAGGCTGGCCGGGACAGGGGGGTACGAGCAGTACTTC. It encodes CASSERLAGTGGYEQYF.

This rearrangement joins TRBV3-1 (or the pseudogene TRBV3-2) to TRBJ1-2, with D perhaps matching TRBD1 (5 bases). Between the trimmed V and J ends, which lost 0 bases and 3 bases, there was a span of 8 bases. Germline values: CDR1 LGHDT, CDR2 YNNKEL (reference sequence). The CDR3 sequence is 14 residues long. For the CDR3, the DNA is TGTGCCAGCAGCCAAGATGCAGGGCACTATGGCTACACCTTC. As protein: CASSQDAGHYGYTF.

The gene calls are TRBV11-2 and TRBJ2-1, with D perhaps TRBD2 (6 bases). Germline V gene lookup returns CDR1 SGHAT and CDR2 FQNNGV. CDR3 length equals 13 residues. Trimming took 5 bases from V and 13 from J, leaving 18 bases between them. CDR3 region: CASSPRDSGSQFF. In DNA, the CDR3 is TGTGCCAGCAGCCCCCGGGACTCCGGCAGTCAGTTCTTC.

This clone was found a few times. The chain couples TRBV5-4 to TRBJ1-2, with D possibly being TRBD1 (5 bases). CDR1 and CDR2 (germline): SGHNT, YYREEE (reference sequence). CDR3 length: 16 amino acids. V was pared by 4 bases and J by 5 bases, with 21 bases between. CDR3 DNA sequence: TGTGCCAGCAGCGACCCCCGGAGGGGTTCAACATATGGCTACACCTTC. Translating it yields CASSDPRRGSTYGYTF.

The chain uses TRBV9 and TRBJ2-5, with 14 bases lining up with TRBD2. The CDR3 totals 18 residues. V dropped 4 bases and J dropped 5; count of bases not matched to a gene: 13. CDR1 SGDLS and CDR2 YYNGEE come from the germline V gene. CDR3 in DNA: TGTGCCAGCAGCACTTCCGGGACTAGCGGGGGAGCAGGGGAGACCCAGTACTTC. Protein: CASSTSGTSGGAGETQYF.

The gene calls are TRBV5-1 and TRBJ2-7; D possibly corresponds to TRBD1 (5 bases). V was trimmed by 0 bases and J by 0 bases, leaving 10 bases between them. The CDR3 spans 15 residues. Germline CDR1 SGHRS, CDR2 YFSETQ. The CDR3 sequence: CASSLVLQASYEQYF. Here the CDR3 DNA reads TGCGCCAGCAGCTTGGTATTACAGGCCTCCTACGAGCAGTACTTC.

The J gene is TRBJ2-5, the V gene TRBV10-3; tentative D call: TRBD2 (6 bases). Germline assignment: CDR1 ENHRY and CDR2 SYGVKD. The CDR3 totals 15 residues. V lost 0 bases to trimming and J lost 5 bases, with 13 bases between them. The CDR3 spells CAISESGGSKETQYF. CDR3 bases: TGTGCCATCAGTGAGTCCGGGGGATCAAAGGAGACCCAGTACTTC.

The chain employs TRBV19 and TRBJ1-2; no clear D gene. With 5 bases removed from V and 2 bases from J, the gap between germline ends came to 21 bases. This CDR3 is built from 17 residues. CDR1 LNHDA and CDR2 SQIVND come from the germline V gene (reference sequence). The chain's CDR3 is CASSPRKVLEANYGYTF. The CDR3 DNA sequence: TGTGCCAGTAGTCCCCGGAAGGTGCTTGAAGCGAACTATGGCTACACCTTC.

The chain has TRBV4-2 and TRBJ1-1, with TRBD1 matching over 8 bases. Germline-derived CDR1 and CDR2 are LGHNA and YNFKEQ. The junction had 2 bases not matched to a gene; V was cut back by 3 bases and J by 5 bases. CDR3 length: 13 residues. The CDR3 loop reads CASSHRGQTEAFF. The CDR3 region has the DNA TGTGCCAGCAGCCACAGGGGGCAAACTGAAGCTTTCTTT.

J is TRBJ1-2 and V is TRBV5-1; the D gene is possibly TRBD1 (6 bases). The V gene lost 5 bases and the J gene lost 6 bases, with 17 bases spanning the gap. The CDR3 has 14 amino acids. CDR1 and CDR2 from the germline V gene are SGHRS and YFSETQ. CDR3 amino acids: CASSDINQGHGYTF. CDR3 coding DNA: TGCGCCAGCAGTGATATTAACCAGGGGCATGGCTACACCTTC. Full variable domain (rest looked up from reference TRBV5-1 and TRBJ1-2): KAGVTQTPRYLIKTRGQQVTLSCSPISGHRSVSWYQQTPGQGLQFLFEYFSETQRNKGNFPGRFSGRQFSNSRSEMNVSTLELGDSALYLCASSDINQGHGYTFGSGTRLTVV.

The rearrangement links TRBV28 to TRBJ1-2; no definite D call. V gave up 5 bases and J gave up 5 bases, with 15 bases separating them. CDR1 and CDR2 from the germline V gene are MDHEN and SYDVKM. The CDR3 extends over 14 amino acids. The CDR3 DNA sequence: TGTGCCAGCAGTCCGCCGCGCGGAGGATATGGCTACACCTTC. Protein product: CASSPPRGGYGYTF.

The chain has TRBV29-1 and TRBJ1-6, with 7 bases fitting TRBD1. Germline trimming cut 3 bases from V and 4 bases from J; bases unmatched to any gene: 18. Per the germline V gene, CDR1 is SQVTM and CDR2 is ANQGSEA. CDR3 length: 19 amino acids. CDR3 sequence: CSVDYGGGHPVGYNSPLHF. DNA for the CDR3: TGCAGCGTTGATTATGGAGGGGGCCATCCGGTGGGGTATAATTCACCCCTCCACTTT.